This paragraph covers one T cell receptor (beta chain) sequence. Antigen specificity is unknown. Trimming left V 4 bases short and J 3 bases short, with 10 bases between. The CDR3 totals 14 residues. Germline V CDR1 and CDR2: MDHEN, SYDVKM. This specimen comes from a study of CD8 T cells in ankylosing spondylitis. Regarding the study as a whole: Among TCR beta sequences, a motif of eight highly homologous variants appeared characteristic of ankylosing spondylitis blood. The clones that were linked to disease were reported to be significantly enriched in matched synovial fluid samples from ankylosing spondylitis patients.

Using its own MiXCR run on the 5' RACE reads, TCRdb lists one record per CDR3 protein. The sample includes around 890,000 distinct CDR3 sequences, about 11% of them seen just once. The rearrangement links TRBV28 to TRBJ1-5; D is ambiguous. This TCR came from a male donor with ankylosing spondylitis. Material for sequencing was blood, either unsorted or a sorted T cell fraction (not recorded which). This CDR3 is CASSSGPDNQPQHF. CDR3 in DNA: TGTGCCAGCAGTTCCGGGCCGGACAATCAGCCCCAGCATTTT. Full variable domain (missing parts from reference TRBV28 and TRBJ1-5): DVKVTQSSRYLVKRTGEKVFLECVQDMDHENMFWYRQDPGLGLRLIYFSYDVKMKEKGDIPEGYSVSREKKERFSLILESASTNQTSMYLCASSSGPDNQPQHFGDGTRLSIL.